What follows are 13 T cell receptor beta chains derived from one specimen sequenced in a study of hypomethylating agent response in myelodysplastic syndrome. Method: immunoSEQ multiplex PCR; TCRdb's copy keeps in-frame clones and lacks some. The table has a few thousand clones, 65% to 90% seen once; the top ten hold about a quarter. The sample here was bone marrow, taken before or after starting hypomethylating agent treatment for myelodysplastic syndrome (not recorded which). These receptors were collected from a human donor with myelodysplastic syndrome.

The CDR3 region has the DNA TGTGCCAGCAGCCCCCGTGAGAGACTCCACCACGATGAGCAGTTCTTC. Its translation: CASSPRERLHHDEQFF. V and J are TRBV7-9 and TRBJ2-1; D uncertain. The CDR3 is 16 residues long. V lost 5 bases and J lost 8, with 22 bases in between. The V gene's germline CDR1 is SEHNR and CDR2 FQNEAQ (reference sequence).

The chain combines TRBV6-6 with TRBJ2-2; D not certain. The germline V gene has CDR1 MNHNY and CDR2 SVGAGI (reference sequence). This CDR3 comprises 14 residues. V was shortened by 0 bases and J by 5 bases, with 7 bases between the two germline ends. This CDR3 is CASSYSTRTGELFF. The CDR3 bases are TGTGCCAGCAGTTACTCGACGAGGACCGGGGAGCTGTTTTTT.

CDR3 sequence: CASSPGRVGDQPQHF. The CDR3 nucleotides read TGTGCCAGCAGCCCGGGGAGGGTTGGTGATCAGCCCCAGCATTTT. The chain links TRBV27 to TRBJ1-5; the D is unclear. CDR3 length equals 15 residues. Trimming pared 6 bases from V and 5 bases from J, leaving 17 bases between. CDR1 is MNHEY and CDR2 is SMNVEV in the germline V gene (reference sequence).

This rearrangement joins TRBV11-2 to TRBJ2-7; D is perhaps TRBD2 (7 bases). Looked up from germline, CDR1 is SGHAT and CDR2 is FQNNGV. V lost 0 bases, J lost 6 bases, and 15 bases lay in between. The CDR3 contains 15 residues. The CDR3 sequence is CASSLDGRGASEQYF. In nucleotides, the CDR3 is TGTGCCAGCAGCTTAGATGGGAGGGGGGCGTCCGAGCAGTACTTC.

The V and J genes are TRBV5-1 and TRBJ2-7; D call uncertain. CDR3 length: 13 residues. Germline V gives CDR1 SGHRS, CDR2 YFSETQ. V was clipped by 0 bases and J by 1 base, with 5 bases between them. The CDR3 bases are TGCGCCAGCAGCTTGGCCACGTCCTACGAGCAGTACTTC. It specifies CASSLATSYEQYF.

Here the CDR3 reads CASRVAGGAAKYQETQYF. The CDR3 DNA is TGTGCCAGCAGAGTGGCGGGAGGGGCAGCGAAGTACCAAGAGACCCAGTACTTC. The rearrangement uses TRBV2 and TRBJ2-5, with 9 bases aligning to TRBD2. The CDR3 consists of 18 residues. Trimming at V came to 6 bases and at J to 0 bases, leaving 14 bases not matched to a gene. Germline V gene data show CDR1 as SNHLY and CDR2 as FYNNEI. The full variable domain, with the rest looked up from reference TRBV2 and TRBJ2-5, is EPEVTQTPSHQVTQMGQEVILRCVPISNHLYFYWYRQILGQKVEFLVSFYNNEISEKSEIFDDQFSVERPDGSNFTLKIRSTKLEDSAMYFCASRVAGGAAKYQETQYFGPGTRLLVL.

V is TRBV6-6 and J is TRBJ1-2, with D tentatively TRBD1 (5 bases). With 5 bases removed from V and 2 bases from J, the gap between germline ends came to 15 bases. Germline-derived CDR1 and CDR2 are MNHNY and SVGAGI (reference sequence). This CDR3 region has 15 residues. CDR3 loop: CASSPPGGVNYGYTF. DNA for the CDR3: TGTGCCAGCAGTCCTCCCGGGGGAGTAAACTATGGCTACACCTTC.

This clone was observed a handful of times. The V and J genes are TRBV7-9 and TRBJ2-3; 9 nucleotides align to TRBD1. J gave up 4 bases and V 7 bases, and 6 bases lay outside the gene matches. This CDR3 has 14 residues. Germline V gene sequence: CDR1 SEHNR, CDR2 FQNEAQ (reference sequence). The CDR3 spells CASKGQGNADTQYF. The CDR3 DNA reads as TGTGCCAGCAAGGGACAGGGAAATGCAGATACGCAGTATTTT.

The chain has TRBV18 and TRBJ2-1; D is possibly TRBD2 (5 bases). V was pared by 1 base and J by 10 bases, with 14 bases between. Per the germline V gene, CDR1 is KGHSH and CDR2 is LQKENI. The CDR3 runs to 14 residues. This chain's CDR3 is CASSPLGPSWEQFF. DNA for the CDR3: TGTGCCAGCTCACCACTCGGACCTAGCTGGGAGCAGTTCTTC. Using reference TRBV18 and TRBJ2-1 for the parts outside the CDR3, the full variable domain is NAGVMQNPRHLVRRRGQEARLRCSPMKGHSHVYWYRQLPEEGLKFMVYLQKENIIDESGMPKERFSAEFPKEGPSILRIQQVVRGDSAAYFCASSPLGPSWEQFFGPGTRLTVL.

The V and J genes are TRBV11-2 and TRBJ2-1; 8 nucleotides align to TRBD2. CDR1 is SGHAT and CDR2 is FQNNGV in the germline V gene. The length of the CDR3 is 16 residues. V gave up 4 bases and J gave up 4 bases; unmatched junction bases: 9. The CDR3 sequence is CASSYLGTSGYNEQFF. The CDR3 coding sequence is TGTGCCAGCAGCTATTTGGGCACTAGCGGTTACAATGAGCAGTTCTTC.

The V gene is TRBV2, the J gene TRBJ2-2, with no clear D. V was pared by 7 bases and J by 6 bases, with 6 bases between. The CDR3 is 11 amino acids. Germline V CDR1 and CDR2: SNHLY, FYNNEI. The CDR3 is CASTKSGELFF. In DNA, the CDR3 is TGTGCCAGCACAAAATCCGGGGAGCTGTTTTTT.

The chain links TRBV29-1 to TRBJ1-2, with D unclear. V lost 0 bases to trimming and J lost 5 bases, with 16 bases between them. This CDR3 contains 15 residues. Per germline, CDR1 SQVTM and CDR2 ANQGSEA. Here the CDR3 reads CSVEDGMGSKYGYTF. The CDR3 DNA follows: TGCAGCGTTGAAGACGGGATGGGGAGTAAATATGGCTACACCTTC.

The chain couples TRBV30 to TRBJ1-4, with a tentative D call TRBD1 (6 bases). The CDR3 covers 14 residues. Between the trimmed V and J ends, which lost 0 bases and 5 bases, there was a span of 10 bases. CDR1 is GTSNPN and CDR2 is SVGIG in the germline V gene (reference sequence). This CDR3 is CAWSVGQRNEKLFF. In nucleotides, the CDR3 is TGTGCCTGGAGTGTAGGACAGCGAAATGAAAAACTGTTTTTT.